A selection of T cell receptor beta chains follows, all from one sample in a study of early stage breast cancer tumors. Repertoires were generated with immunoSEQ multiplex PCR, while TCRdb's copy carries only in-frame clones and drops some. The profile shows around 25,000 clones, about two thirds of them singletons. The sequenced sample consisted of breast tumor tissue. All receptors come from a person in their sixties with breast cancer. CDR3s include the opening cysteine and the closing phenylalanine or tryptophan. Each record gives: CDR3 length, clone size, D gene, J gene, V gene, CDR3 protein, CDR3 DNA. A D gene is named only where the DNA matches it firmly. Clone size, where shown, is once, few, many, or a class for clones that have expanded.

15,NA,NA,TRBJ1-4,TRBV23-1,CASSQCSATNEKLFF,TGCGCCAGCAGTCAATGTTCTGCAACTAATGAAAAACTGTTTTTT
12,NA,NA,TRBJ1-2,TRBV19,CASSSPGYGYTF,TGTGCCAGTAGTAGTCCGGGATATGGCTACACCTTC
21,NA,TRBD2,TRBJ2-3,TRBV9,CASSVELAGGLGSGSGDTQYF,TGTGCCAGCAGCGTAGAACTAGCGGGAGGGCTCGGGTCAGGTTCGGGAGATACGCAGTATTTT
15,NA,NA,TRBJ2-7,TRBV19,CASRFNRVPPYEQYF,TGTGCCAGTAGGTTTAACAGGGTGCCCCCCTACGAGCAGTACTTC
13,NA,NA,TRBJ2-5,TRBV15,CATRVPTSGTQYF,TGTGCCACCAGAGTCCCGACCTCGGGGACCCAGTACTTC
16,NA,NA,TRBJ2-1,TRBV11-3,CASSPGEIAPLNEQFF,TGTGCCAGCAGCCCCGGGGAAATAGCACCCCTCAATGAGCAGTTCTTC
12,NA,NA,TRBJ2-3,TRBV2,CASSAYTPSGYF,TGTGCCAGCAGTGCATATACCCCCTCCGGGTATTTT
12,NA,NA,TRBJ2-1,TRBV14,CASSQESLAQFF,TGTGCCAGCAGCCAAGAGTCTTTAGCGCAGTTCTTC
15,NA,TRBD1,TRBJ2-7,TRBV27,CASSFSTGAAFEQYF,TGTGCCAGCAGTTTCTCGACAGGGGCCGCGTTCGAGCAGTACTTC
14,NA,TRBD1,TRBJ1-5,TRBV5-6,CASSYDRDNQPQHF,TGTGCCAGCAGCTACGACAGGGACAATCAGCCCCAGCATTTT
15,NA,TRBD1,TRBJ1-4,TRBV11-2,CASSSPGQGIEKLFF,TGTGCCAGCAGCTCACCGGGACAGGGGATTGAAAAACTGTTTTTT
15,NA,TRBD2,TRBJ2-3,TRBV28,CASSLAGVSTDTQYF,TGTGCCAGCAGTTTAGCGGGAGTCAGCACAGATACGCAGTATTTT
15,NA,TRBD2,TRBJ2-3,TRBV9,CASSFLLAGTDTQYF,TGTGCCAGCAGCTTCTTGCTAGCGGGCACAGATACGCAGTATTTT
13,NA,TRBD2,TRBJ2-7,TRBV7-2,CASSSGLAVKQYF,TGTGCCAGCAGCTCGGGACTAGCGGTGAAGCAGTACTTC
17,once,NA,TRBJ2-5,TRBV9,CASSVGVRGASQETQYF,TGTGCCAGCAGCGTAGGGGTCAGGGGGGCCTCCCAAGAGACCCAGTACTTC
13,NA,NA,TRBJ1-1,TRBV30,CAWSPTGNTEAFF,TGTGCCTGGAGTCCGACAGGGAACACTGAAGCTTTCTTT
12,NA,NA,TRBJ1-2,TRBV27,CASRTANYGYTF,TGTGCCAGCAGGACAGCTAACTATGGCTACACCTTC
15,NA,NA,TRBJ2-1,TRBV11-2,CASSINRGYYNEQFF,TGTGCCAGCAGCATTAATAGAGGCTATTACAATGAGCAGTTCTTC
13,NA,TRBD2,TRBJ2-1,TRBV30,CAWRVTSGIGQFF,TGTGCCTGGAGGGTGACTAGCGGGATAGGGCAGTTCTTC
13,NA,NA,TRBJ2-7,TRBV5-5,CASSFTGTYEQYF,TGTGCCAGCAGCTTTACGGGAACCTACGAGCAGTACTTC
14,NA,NA,TRBJ1-5,TRBV4-1,CASSQDSPGQPQHF,TGCGCCAGCAGCCAAGATAGTCCCGGGCAGCCCCAGCATTTT
18,few,TRBD2,TRBJ2-7,TRBV5-3,CARSLGEGIAGTSYEQYF,TGTGCCAGAAGCTTGGGTGAGGGAATAGCGGGGACCTCCTACGAGCAGTACTTC
13,once,NA,TRBJ2-7,TRBV7-8,CASSGTFHYEQYF,TGTGCCAGCAGTGGCACATTCCACTACGAGCAGTACTTC
20,NA,NA,TRBJ2-1,TRBV14,CASSQDPRGHSSASYNEQFF,TGTGCCAGCAGCCAAGATCCTAGAGGACATTCTTCCGCCTCCTACAATGAGCAGTTCTTC
15,once,NA,TRBJ2-7,TRBV7-8,CASSLGSGNIYEQYF,TGTGCCAGCAGCTTAGGTTCAGGAAACATCTACGAGCAGTACTTC
16,NA,TRBD2,TRBJ2-7,TRBV5-4,CASSHPGGGSSYEQYF,TGTGCCAGCAGCCACCCCGGCGGGGGGAGCTCCTACGAGCAGTACTTC
14,NA,TRBD1,TRBJ2-7,TRBV6-5,CASSRATTGGEQYF,TGTGCCAGCAGCCGAGCAACTACAGGGGGCGAGCAGTACTTC
12,few,NA,TRBJ2-7,TRBV6-6,CASTAGDYEQYF,TGTGCCAGCACCGCCGGAGACTACGAGCAGTACTTC
17,NA,NA,TRBJ2-5,TRBV15,CATSRGGQGHLKETQYF,TGTGCCACCAGCAGAGGGGGACAAGGACACCTAAAAGAGACCCAGTACTTC
14,few,TRBD1,TRBJ2-3,TRBV5-6,CASSWGQWTYTQYF,TGTGCCAGCAGCTGGGGACAGTGGACGTATACGCAGTATTTT
15,NA,TRBD1,TRBJ1-5,TRBV11-2,CASSFGGQGNQPQHF,TGTGCCAGCAGCTTTGGAGGACAGGGCAATCAGCCCCAGCATTTT
13,NA,NA,TRBJ2-5,TRBV7-9,CATTGQPQETQYF,TGTGCCACCACAGGGCAGCCCCAAGAGACCCAGTACTTC
14,NA,TRBD2,TRBJ2-4,TRBV11-1,CASSLWAGENIQYF,TGTGCCAGCAGCTTATGGGCGGGAGAAAACATTCAGTACTTC
13,NA,NA,TRBJ2-5,TRBV11-2,CASSLAYQETQYF,TGTGCCAGCAGCTTAGCCTACCAAGAGACCCAGTACTTC
15,NA,NA,TRBJ2-7,TRBV4-3,CASSYLQGSSYEQYF,TGCGCCAGCAGTTACCTTCAGGGTAGCTCCTACGAGCAGTACTTC
15,few,NA,TRBJ2-1,TRBV6-4,CASSDSGGAYNEQFF,TGTGCCAGCAGTGACTCCGGCGGAGCCTACAATGAGCAGTTCTTC
14,NA,NA,TRBJ1-1,TRBV7-9,CASSQLDSNTEAFF,TGTGCCAGCAGCCAACTCGATTCGAACACTGAAGCTTTCTTT
16,NA,TRBD2,TRBJ2-2,TRBV7-2,CASSLGGLAATGELFF,TGTGCCAGCAGCTTAGGTGGACTAGCGGCCACCGGGGAGCTGTTTTTT
14,NA,TRBD2,TRBJ2-1,TRBV5-1,CASSTRLADNEQFF,TGCGCCAGCAGCACGCGACTAGCCGACAATGAGCAGTTCTTC
15,NA,NA,TRBJ1-2,TRBV21-1,CASRILQGGVYGYTF,TGTGCCAGCAGGATATTACAGGGGGGCGTCTATGGCTACACCTTC
19,NA,NA,TRBJ2-2,TRBV5-1,CASSLWVPRTIRNTGELFF,TGCGCCAGCAGCTTGTGGGTTCCTCGTACTATCAGGAACACCGGGGAGCTGTTTTTT
13,few,NA,TRBJ2-2,TRBV14,CASSQDRTGELFF,TGTGCCAGCAGCCAAGACCGCACCGGGGAGCTGTTTTTT
15,NA,TRBD2,TRBJ2-7,TRBV10-3,CAISGASGVSYEQYF,TGTGCCATCAGTGGGGCTAGCGGGGTCTCCTACGAGCAGTACTTC
12,NA,NA,TRBJ1-2,TRBV7-2,CASSLERAGYTF,TGTGCCAGCAGCCTCGAGAGGGCTGGCTACACCTTC
14,few,NA,TRBJ1-2,TRBV25-1,CASRAGGRPYGYTF,TGTGCCAGCAGAGCCGGGGGGAGGCCCTATGGCTACACCTTC
16,NA,TRBD2,TRBJ2-7,TRBV5-1,CASSLFSSGRAYEQYF,TGCGCCAGCAGCTTGTTTTCTAGCGGGAGGGCCTACGAGCAGTACTTC
14,NA,NA,TRBJ2-2,TRBV6-1,CATTYGGSGGELFF,TGTGCCACCACCTATGGGGGGAGCGGCGGGGAGCTGTTTTTT
19,NA,TRBD2,TRBJ2-1,TRBV11-3,CASSSPTLGLAGARDEQFF,TGTGCCAGCAGCTCACCCACACTGGGACTAGCGGGAGCGCGGGATGAGCAGTTCTTC
15,NA,NA,TRBJ1-5,TRBV6-1,CASTGGLNGNQPQHF,TGTGCCAGCACCGGGGGGCTGAATGGCAATCAGCCCCAGCATTTT
15,NA,NA,TRBJ1-5,TRBV13,CASSLGGDFNQPQHF,TGTGCCAGCAGCTTAGGTGGGGACTTCAATCAGCCCCAGCATTTT
15,NA,NA,TRBJ1-1,TRBV5-4,CASTLDGAGNTEAFF,TGTGCCAGCACCCTTGACGGTGCGGGAAACACTGAAGCTTTCTTT
15,NA,TRBD1,TRBJ2-7,TRBV5-1,CASSPWTGGSYEQYF,TGCGCCAGCAGCCCATGGACAGGGGGCTCCTACGAGCAGTACTTC
17,NA,TRBD2,TRBJ2-5,TRBV7-9,CASSLWEPGWREETQYF,TGTGCCAGCAGCTTATGGGAACCTGGTTGGCGGGAGGAGACCCAGTACTTC
14,NA,TRBD1,TRBJ1-4,TRBV6-1,CASSEGQSNEKLFF,TGTGCCAGCAGTGAGGGACAGAGCAATGAAAAACTGTTTTTT
15,NA,TRBD1,TRBJ1-2,TRBV6-6,CASSYSILGGDGYTF,TGTGCCAGCAGTTACTCGATCTTAGGGGGCGACGGCTACACCTTC
13,few,NA,TRBJ1-1,TRBV10-3,CAIRPDMNTEAFF,TGTGCCATCAGGCCGGACATGAACACTGAAGCTTTCTTT
15,NA,TRBD1,TRBJ1-3,TRBV11-2,CASSPDRVSGNTIYF,TGTGCCAGCAGCCCGGACAGGGTTTCAGGAAACACCATATATTTT
14,NA,NA,TRBJ2-3,TRBV2,CASRVGEAADTQYF,TGTGCCAGCCGCGTAGGGGAGGCGGCAGATACGCAGTATTTT